This TCR beta chain was sequenced for a study of cytomegalovirus exposure and HLA in healthy donors. As to this clone: Its matching antigen is unknown.

Some clones are missing from TCRdb's copy, which holds only in-frame ones; the method was immunoSEQ multiplex PCR. The sample consists of approximately 270,000 clones, more than 85% of them appearing once. The study drew the donors from its roughly 130-subject validation cohort, separate from the roughly 700-subject first cohort. Study-level results: The study recorded 150 to 200 TCR beta chains that were cytomegalovirus-associated.

This CDR3 comprises 13 residues. Germline values: CDR1 SGHRS, CDR2 YFSETQ. With 4 bases clipped from V and 7 bases from J, the junction kept 4 bases outside the gene matches. Sequencing used PBMCs. This TCR was recovered from a man in his late teens or twenties in good health and CMV-seropositive. The chain has TRBV5-1 and TRBJ2-2, with TRBD1 identical over 7 bases. CDR3 nucleotides: TGCGCCAGCAGCAACAGGGGCGGCGGGGAGCTGTTTTTT. As protein: CASSNRGGGELFF.